The 18 T cell receptor beta chains below all came from one sample that was sequenced in a study of T cell responses to AZD1222 COVID-19 vaccine. Sequenced by immunoSEQ multiplex PCR; TCRdb stores in-frame clones only, minus some. The sample consists of 88,000 or so clones, roughly 89% of them appearing once. The starting material was peripheral blood, obtained on day 0 of AZD1222 vaccination. These TCRs come from an adult in good health.

This clone came up once. The rearrangement links TRBV7-9 to TRBJ2-1, with D uncertain. CDR1 SEHNR and CDR2 FQNEAQ come from the germline V gene (reference sequence). The CDR3 contains 15 residues. Trimming took 2 bases from V and 8 from J, leaving 16 bases between them. Here the CDR3 reads CASSLMPGLVDEQFF. In DNA form, the CDR3 reads TGTGCCAGCAGCTTAATGCCCGGTTTGGTCGATGAGCAGTTCTTC.

V and J are TRBV7-2 and TRBJ2-7, with D uncertain. Germline lookup yields CDR1 SGHTA and CDR2 FQGNSA. This CDR3 has 11 residues. V gave up 3 bases and J gave up 3 bases, with 3 bases separating them. In DNA form, the CDR3 reads TGTGCCAGCAGCTTTAGCTACGAGCAGTACTTC. Translation gives CASSFSYEQYF.

V gene TRBV2 combines with J gene TRBJ2-2; unclear D gene. Trimming took 6 bases from V and 2 from J, leaving 16 bases between them. This CDR3 has 16 amino acids. CDR1 and CDR2 (germline): SNHLY, FYNNEI. This chain's CDR3 is CASSGYSLSNTGELFF. The DNA for the CDR3 is TGTGCCAGCAGCGGCTACAGCCTGTCCAACACCGGGGAGCTGTTTTTT. Complete variable domain (other parts from reference TRBV2 and TRBJ2-2): EPEVTQTPSHQVTQMGQEVILRCVPISNHLYFYWYRQILGQKVEFLVSFYNNEISEKSEIFDDQFSVERPDGSNFTLKIRSTKLEDSAMYFCASSGYSLSNTGELFFGEGSRLTVL.

The V gene is TRBV5-5, the J gene TRBJ2-7, with a possible D match to TRBD2 (6 bases). Trimming took off 4 bases at V and 6 bases at J, with 20 bases between the two ends. Looked up from germline, CDR1 is SGHKS and CDR2 is YYEKEE (reference sequence). The CDR3 covers 15 residues. CDR3 in amino acids: CASSLSGGTSGEQYF. The CDR3 region has the DNA TGTGCCAGCAGCCTTAGTGGCGGGACGAGCGGCGAGCAGTACTTC.

With regard to this clone: The identical CDR3 is also encoded by other nucleotide sequences in the sample. The chain uses TRBV5-1 and TRBJ2-7; D gene unclear. CDR1 is SGHRS and CDR2 is YFSETQ in the germline V gene. Trimming took 0 bases from V and 0 from J, leaving 7 bases between them. The CDR3 totals 14 residues. Here the CDR3 DNA reads TGCGCCAGCAGCTTGGCCACAGACTCCTACGAGCAGTACTTC. Translation: CASSLATDSYEQYF.

This sequence joins TRBV7-9 and TRBJ2-3; the D is unclear. The CDR3 is made up of 11 amino acids. Germline V CDR1 and CDR2: SEHNR, FQNEAQ (reference sequence). The ends were cut back, 6 bases at V and 6 bases at J, with 7 bases in the middle. CDR3 amino acids: CASRKTDTQYF. The CDR3 bases are TGTGCCAGCAGAAAGACGGATACGCAGTATTTT.

By share of the sample, this clone is medium-sized. The genes are TRBV19 and TRBJ1-1; D gene ambiguous. The V end lost 5 bases, the J end lost 5 bases, and 12 bases lay between the germline ends. CDR1 and CDR2 (germline): LNHDA, SQIVND (reference sequence). The CDR3 totals 13 residues. CDR3 sequence reads: CASSLVPSTEAFF. The CDR3 coding sequence is TGTGCCAGTAGTTTAGTTCCTTCGACTGAAGCTTTCTTT.

The chain couples TRBV6-5 to TRBJ1-5; the D is unclear. CDR1 and CDR2 from the germline V gene are MNHEY and SVGAGI. Trimming cost V 7 bases and J 3 bases, with 10 bases left between them. CDR3 length: 13 residues. CDR3 in DNA: TGTGCCAGCATGTTCGGATACAATCAGCCCCAGCATTTT. Amino acid sequence: CASMFGYNQPQHF.

The chain joins TRBV19 to TRBJ2-5; D may correspond to TRBD1 or TRBD2 (6 bases each). The CDR3 covers 15 residues. Germline values: CDR1 LNHDA, CDR2 SQIVND (reference sequence). Trimming pared 1 base from V and 5 bases from J, leaving 14 bases between. For the CDR3, the DNA is TGTGCCAGTAGTATAGGGGGGGCCGGAAGGGAGACCCAGTACTTC. Its protein is CASSIGGAGRETQYF.

This chain connects TRBV5-1 to TRBJ2-3, with D unclear. V was clipped by 1 base and J by 0 bases, with 6 bases between them. Germline V gene data show CDR1 as SGHRS and CDR2 as YFSETQ. The CDR3 spans 14 residues. The CDR3 DNA follows: TGCGCCAGCAGCTTGAGGGCGAGCACAGATACGCAGTATTTT. Residues: CASSLRASTDTQYF. Complete variable domain (other parts from reference TRBV5-1 and TRBJ2-3): KAGVTQTPRYLIKTRGQQVTLSCSPISGHRSVSWYQQTPGQGLQFLFEYFSETQRNKGNFPGRFSGRQFSNSRSEMNVSTLELGDSALYLCASSLRASTDTQYFGPGTRLTVL.

This clone was seen a handful of times. The chain links TRBV5-1 to TRBJ2-2; 7 bases agree with TRBD1. V shed 5 bases and J 5 bases; nucleotides not matched to a gene: 6. The CDR3 runs to 14 residues. The germline V gene encodes CDR1 SGHRS and CDR2 YFSETQ. The CDR3 coding sequence is TGCGCCAGCAGGACAGGGATGGTGACCGGGGAGCTGTTTTTT. This translates into CASRTGMVTGELFF.

This chain connects TRBV19 to TRBJ1-6, with 7 nucleotides matching TRBD1. The germline CDR1 and CDR2 sequences are LNHDA and SQIVND (reference sequence). The CDR3 has 15 residues. V lost 7 bases to trimming and J lost 2 bases; unmatched junction nucleotides: 5. The DNA for the CDR3 is TGTGCCAGTACGCAGGGGGGGACCTATAATTCACCCCTCCACTTT. It encodes CASTQGGTYNSPLHF.

The chain recombines TRBV6-5 with TRBJ1-2; D is unresolved. V lost 2 bases and J 2 bases, leaving 9 bases between the germline ends. CDR3 length: 14 residues. Germline loops: CDR1 MNHEY, CDR2 SVGAGI. DNA for the CDR3: TGTGCCAGCAGTTACGGCCCTGCCAACTATGGCTACACCTTC. Amino acid sequence: CASSYGPANYGYTF.

The chain joins TRBV5-1 to TRBJ2-7; D possibly corresponds to TRBD2 (5 bases). This CDR3 has 14 amino acids. The germline V gene has CDR1 SGHRS and CDR2 YFSETQ. V lost 0 bases and J lost 5, with 12 bases in between. The CDR3 sequence is CASSLDGELHEQYF. Here the CDR3 DNA reads TGCGCCAGCAGCTTGGATGGGGAGCTACACGAGCAGTACTTC. The complete variable domain, with remaining parts taken from reference TRBV5-1 and TRBJ2-7, reads KAGVTQTPRYLIKTRGQQVTLSCSPISGHRSVSWYQQTPGQGLQFLFEYFSETQRNKGNFPGRFSGRQFSNSRSEMNVSTLELGDSALYLCASSLDGELHEQYFGPGTRLTVT.

The rearrangement joins TRBV7-9 to TRBJ1-2; 9 bases line up with TRBD1. There are 13 residues in the CDR3. J was trimmed by 10 bases and V by 5 bases; bases with no gene match: 8. CDR1 is SEHNR, CDR2 FQNEAQ, per germline (reference sequence). The CDR3 DNA reads TGTGCCAGCAGCCCGGGGACAGGGAGTCTCTACACCTTC. It codes for CASSPGTGSLYTF.

The gene calls are TRBV5-1 and TRBJ2-7, with D possibly being TRBD1 (6 bases). CDR3 size: 15 residues. Trimming took 0 bases from V and 3 from J, leaving 13 bases between them. Germline-derived CDR1 and CDR2 are SGHRS and YFSETQ. In nucleotides, the CDR3 is TGCGCCAGCAGCTTGGTACAGGGTAGGATCTACGAGCAGTACTTC. This translates into CASSLVQGRIYEQYF.

J is TRBJ2-1 and V is TRBV6-5; 7 nucleotides agree with TRBD1. This CDR3 has 15 residues. V lost 6 bases and J lost 5; bases outside the gene matches: 10. Germline V lookup: CDR1 MNHEY, CDR2 SVGAGI. The CDR3: CASRDRTHSNNEQFF. In DNA, the CDR3 is TGTGCCAGCAGGGACAGGACCCACTCTAACAATGAGCAGTTCTTC.

The chain combines TRBV6-6 with TRBJ1-5, with a possible D match to TRBD1 (5 bases). V was clipped by 2 bases and J by 7 bases, with 12 bases between them. Germline V lookup: CDR1 MNHNY, CDR2 SVGAGI (reference sequence). The CDR3 extends over 14 amino acids. CDR3 sequence reads: CASSYPGVGQPQHF. The CDR3 DNA reads as TGTGCCAGCAGTTACCCGGGGGTAGGGCAGCCCCAGCATTTT.